The clone carrying this TCR beta chain appeared a few times. Trimming left V 3 bases short and J 8 bases short, with 14 bases between. The CDR3 loop spans 14 amino acids. Germline V lookup: CDR1 LNHDA, CDR2 SQIVND (reference sequence). The TCR library protocol attached unique molecular identifiers to the individual cDNA molecules. MiXCR, run by TCRdb on the 5' RACE reads, gives a single entry per CDR3 protein. The repertoire has about 98,000 distinct CDR3 sequences, about 10% of them found once; the top ten carry around 5%. The data are from a study of early T cells in non-severe SARS-CoV-2 infection.

The sequencing input was whole blood. The chain employs TRBV19 and TRBJ2-1; D uncertain. The receptor was derived from an adult who was a healthcare worker with PCR-confirmed SARS-CoV-2 infection or an uninfected control (not recorded which). As DNA, the CDR3 is TGTGCCAGTAGTATGGACGCACGTAGGCATGAGCAGTTCTTC. This translates into CASSMDARRHEQFF.